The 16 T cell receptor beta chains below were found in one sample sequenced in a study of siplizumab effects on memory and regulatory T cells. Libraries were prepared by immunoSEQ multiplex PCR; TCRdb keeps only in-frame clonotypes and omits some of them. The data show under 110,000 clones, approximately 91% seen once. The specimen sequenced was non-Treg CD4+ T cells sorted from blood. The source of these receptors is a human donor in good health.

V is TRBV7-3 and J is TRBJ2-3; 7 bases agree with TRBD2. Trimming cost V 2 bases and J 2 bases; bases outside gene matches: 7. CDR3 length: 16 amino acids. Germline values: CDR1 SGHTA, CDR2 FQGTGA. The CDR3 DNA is TGTGCCAGCAGCTTAGGTCTAGCGGAGAACACAGATACGCAGTATTTT. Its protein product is CASSLGLAENTDTQYF.

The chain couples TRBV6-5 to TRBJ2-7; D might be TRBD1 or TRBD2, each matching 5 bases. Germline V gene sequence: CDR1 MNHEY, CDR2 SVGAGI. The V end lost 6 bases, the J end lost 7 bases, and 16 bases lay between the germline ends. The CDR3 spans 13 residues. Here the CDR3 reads CASRPDGGGEQYF. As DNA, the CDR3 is TGTGCCAGCAGGCCCGACGGTGGGGGTGAGCAGTACTTC.

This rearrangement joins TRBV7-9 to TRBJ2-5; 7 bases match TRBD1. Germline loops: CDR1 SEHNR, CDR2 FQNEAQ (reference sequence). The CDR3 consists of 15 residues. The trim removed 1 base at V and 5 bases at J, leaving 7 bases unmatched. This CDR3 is CASSLEQGLRETQYF. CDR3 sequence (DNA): TGTGCCAGCAGCTTAGAACAGGGGCTACGCGAGACCCAGTACTTC.

Here the CDR3 DNA reads TGCGCCAGCAGCTTTACAGGGATTTTTGACACTGAAGCTTTCTTT. The encoded protein is CASSFTGIFDTEAFF. V is TRBV5-1 and J is TRBJ1-1; D perhaps matches TRBD1 (6 bases). The germline gives CDR1 SGHRS, CDR2 YFSETQ. There are 15 residues in the CDR3. Trimming stripped 2 bases from V and 3 bases from J, with 14 bases between.

CDR3 region: CASSVAGGPQETQYF. Here the CDR3 DNA reads TGTGCCAGCAGTGTGGCGGGAGGGCCGCAAGAGACCCAGTACTTC. The chain employs TRBV2 and TRBJ2-5; TRBD2 matches 9 bases. Germline CDR1 SNHLY, CDR2 FYNNEI. V lost 4 bases and J lost 2; bases outside the gene matches: 5. CDR3 size: 15 residues.

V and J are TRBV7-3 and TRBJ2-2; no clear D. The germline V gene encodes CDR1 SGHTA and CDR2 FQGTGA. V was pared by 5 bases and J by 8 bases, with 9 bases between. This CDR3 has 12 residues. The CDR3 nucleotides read TGTGCCAGCAGCCCAATCGGAGGGGAGCTGTTTTTT. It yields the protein CASSPIGGELFF.

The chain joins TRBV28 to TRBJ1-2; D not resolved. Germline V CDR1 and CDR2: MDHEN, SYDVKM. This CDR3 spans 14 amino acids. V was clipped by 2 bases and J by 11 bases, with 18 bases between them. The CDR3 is CASSLPGQVLRYTF. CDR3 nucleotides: TGTGCCAGCAGTTTACCGGGCCAGGTACTTAGGTACACCTTC.

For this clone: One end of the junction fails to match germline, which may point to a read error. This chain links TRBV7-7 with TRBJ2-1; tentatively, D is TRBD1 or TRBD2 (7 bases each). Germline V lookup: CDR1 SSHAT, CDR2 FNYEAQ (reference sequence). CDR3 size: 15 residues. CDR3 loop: CASSLEGRGLGEQFF. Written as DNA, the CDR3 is TGTGCTAGCAGCTTAGAGGGGAGGGGGCTGGGTGAGCAGTTCTTC.

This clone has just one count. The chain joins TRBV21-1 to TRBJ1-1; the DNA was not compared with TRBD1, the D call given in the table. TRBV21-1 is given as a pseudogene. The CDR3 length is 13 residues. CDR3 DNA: TGTGCCAGCAGCAAAACAGGGGGCACTGAAGCTTTCTTT. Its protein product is CASSKTGGTEAFF.

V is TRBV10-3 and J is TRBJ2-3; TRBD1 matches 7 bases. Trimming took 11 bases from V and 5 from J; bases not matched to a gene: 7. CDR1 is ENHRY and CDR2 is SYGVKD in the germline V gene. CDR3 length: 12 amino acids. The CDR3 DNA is TGTGCCGCCTCGACAGGGCAAGATACGCAGTATTTT. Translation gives CAASTGQDTQYF.

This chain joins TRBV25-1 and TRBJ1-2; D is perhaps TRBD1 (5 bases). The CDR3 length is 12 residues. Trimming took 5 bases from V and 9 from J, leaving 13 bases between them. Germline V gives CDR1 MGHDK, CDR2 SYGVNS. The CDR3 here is CASSPLEGRYTF. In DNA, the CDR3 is TGTGCCAGCAGTCCGTTGGAGGGACGCTACACCTTC.

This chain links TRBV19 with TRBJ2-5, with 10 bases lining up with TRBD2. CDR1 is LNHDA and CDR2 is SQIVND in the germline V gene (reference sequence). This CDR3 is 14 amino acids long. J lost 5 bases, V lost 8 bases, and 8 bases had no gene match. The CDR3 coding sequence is TGTGCCAGTGGGCTAGCGGGAGCTGAGGAGACCCAGTACTTC. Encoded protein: CASGLAGAEETQYF. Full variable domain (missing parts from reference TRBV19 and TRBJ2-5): DGGITQSPKYLFRKEGQNVTLSCEQNLNHDAMYWYRQDPGQGLRLIYYSQIVNDFQKGDIAEGYSVSREKKESFPLTVTSAQKNPTAFYLCASGLAGAEETQYFGPGTRLLVL.

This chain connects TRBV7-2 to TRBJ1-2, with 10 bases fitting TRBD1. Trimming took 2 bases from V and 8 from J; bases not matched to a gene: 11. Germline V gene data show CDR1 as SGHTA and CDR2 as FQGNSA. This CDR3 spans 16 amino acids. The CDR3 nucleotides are TGTGCCAGCAGCTTACAAGGACAGGGGGAGTTCAGCGGCTACACCTTC. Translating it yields CASSLQGQGEFSGYTF.

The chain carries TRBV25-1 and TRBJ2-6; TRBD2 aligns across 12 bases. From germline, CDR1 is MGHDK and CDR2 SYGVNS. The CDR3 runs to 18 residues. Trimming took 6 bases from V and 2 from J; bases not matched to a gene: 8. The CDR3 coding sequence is TGTGCCAGCAGCGGATCTAGCGGGAGGGGTACTGGGGCCAACGTCCTGACTTTC. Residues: CASSGSSGRGTGANVLTF.

The CDR3, as DNA: TGTGCCAGCAGCCCTATGGGACTAGCGGGAAAACCAGACAATGAGCAGTTCTTC. Its protein product is CASSPMGLAGKPDNEQFF. The rearrangement uses TRBV4-2 and TRBJ2-1; 13 bases map to TRBD2. CDR1 and CDR2 from the germline V gene are LGHNA and YNFKEQ. The CDR3 sequence is 18 residues long. The V segment lost 4 bases and the J segment 5 bases; nucleotides outside the gene matches: 11.

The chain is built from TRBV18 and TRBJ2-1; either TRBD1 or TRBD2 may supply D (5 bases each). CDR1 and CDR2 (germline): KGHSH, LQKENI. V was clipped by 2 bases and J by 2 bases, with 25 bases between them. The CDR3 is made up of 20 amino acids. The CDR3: CASSPEPGTGVWDPYNEQFF. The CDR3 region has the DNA TGTGCCAGCTCACCAGAGCCGGGGACCGGCGTTTGGGACCCCTACAATGAGCAGTTCTTC.